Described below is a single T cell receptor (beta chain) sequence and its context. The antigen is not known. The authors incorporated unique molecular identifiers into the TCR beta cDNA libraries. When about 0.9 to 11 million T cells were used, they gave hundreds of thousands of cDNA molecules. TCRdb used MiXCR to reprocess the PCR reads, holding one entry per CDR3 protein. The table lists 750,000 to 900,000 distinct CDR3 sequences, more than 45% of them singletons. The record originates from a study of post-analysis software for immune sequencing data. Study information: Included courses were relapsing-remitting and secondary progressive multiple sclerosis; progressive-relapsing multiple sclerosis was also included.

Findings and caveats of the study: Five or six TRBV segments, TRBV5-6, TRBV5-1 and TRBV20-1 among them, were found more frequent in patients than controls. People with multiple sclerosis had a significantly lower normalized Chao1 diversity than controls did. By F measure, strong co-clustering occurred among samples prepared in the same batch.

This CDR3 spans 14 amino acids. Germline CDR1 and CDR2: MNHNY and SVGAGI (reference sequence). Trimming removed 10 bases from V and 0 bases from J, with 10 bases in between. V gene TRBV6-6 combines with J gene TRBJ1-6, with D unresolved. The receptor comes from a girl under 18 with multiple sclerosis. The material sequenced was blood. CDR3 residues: CATALSSYNSPLHF. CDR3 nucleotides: TGTGCCACCGCCCTTAGCTCCTATAATTCACCCCTCCACTTT.